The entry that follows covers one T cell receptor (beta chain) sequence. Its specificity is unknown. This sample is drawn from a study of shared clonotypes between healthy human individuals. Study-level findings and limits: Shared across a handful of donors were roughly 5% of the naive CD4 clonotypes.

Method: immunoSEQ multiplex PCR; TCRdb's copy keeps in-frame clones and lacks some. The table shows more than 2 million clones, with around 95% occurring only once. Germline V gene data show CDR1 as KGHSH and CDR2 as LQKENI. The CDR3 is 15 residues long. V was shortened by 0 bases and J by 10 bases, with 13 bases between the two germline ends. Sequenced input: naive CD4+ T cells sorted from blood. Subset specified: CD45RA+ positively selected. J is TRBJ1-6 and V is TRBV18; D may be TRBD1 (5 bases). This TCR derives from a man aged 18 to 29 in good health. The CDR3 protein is CASSPPQGMGSPLHF. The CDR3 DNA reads TGTGCCAGCTCACCACCGCAGGGTATGGGGTCACCCCTCCACTTT.